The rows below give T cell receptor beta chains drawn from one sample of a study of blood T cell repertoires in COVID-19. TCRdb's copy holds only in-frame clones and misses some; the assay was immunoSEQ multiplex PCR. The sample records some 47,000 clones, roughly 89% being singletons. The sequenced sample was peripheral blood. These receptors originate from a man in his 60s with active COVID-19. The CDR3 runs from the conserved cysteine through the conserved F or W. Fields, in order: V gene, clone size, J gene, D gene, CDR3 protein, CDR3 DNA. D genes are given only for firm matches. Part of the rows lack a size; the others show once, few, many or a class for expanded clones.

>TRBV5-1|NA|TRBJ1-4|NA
CASSLVGIGEKLFF
TGCGCCAGCAGCTTGGTCGGCATCGGGGAAAAACTGTTTTTT
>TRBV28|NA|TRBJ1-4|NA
CASSPGTTNEKLFF
TGTGCCAGCAGTCCAGGGACAACTAATGAAAAACTGTTTTTT
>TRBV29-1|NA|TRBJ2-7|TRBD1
CSVPNQGQSYPYEQYF
TGCAGCGTCCCAAATCAGGGACAGAGTTACCCCTACGAGCAGTACTTC
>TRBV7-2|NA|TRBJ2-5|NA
CASSLDWQETQYF
TGTGCCAGCAGCTTAGACTGGCAAGAGACCCAGTACTTC
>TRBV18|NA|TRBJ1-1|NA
CASSPPVGEAFF
TGTGCCAGCTCACCACCGGTCGGTGAAGCTTTCTTT
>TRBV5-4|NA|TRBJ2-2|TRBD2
CASGRLAGANTGELFF
TGTGCCAGCGGCAGGCTAGCGGGAGCTAACACCGGGGAGCTGTTTTTT
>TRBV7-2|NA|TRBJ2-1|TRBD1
CASSPRTGPYNEQFF
TGTGCCAGCAGCCCCAGGACAGGCCCCTACAATGAGCAGTTCTTC
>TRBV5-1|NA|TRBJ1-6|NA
CASSTGGDNSPLHF
TGCGCCAGCTCCACGGGGGGGGATAATTCACCCCTCCACTTT
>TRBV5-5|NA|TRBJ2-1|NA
CASSPTPGGTSSYNEQFF
TGTGCCAGCAGCCCCACCCCTGGGGGGACCAGCTCCTACAATGAGCAGTTCTTC
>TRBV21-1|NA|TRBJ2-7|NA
CASSTREGTSGPYEQYF
TGTGCCAGCAGCACGAGGGAGGGTACTAGCGGGCCCTACGAGCAGTACTTC
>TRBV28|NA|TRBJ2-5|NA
CASRGQETQYF
TGTGCCAGCCGGGGACAAGAGACCCAGTACTTC
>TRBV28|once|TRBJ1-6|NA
CAWSGTYNSPLHF
TGTGCCTGGTCCGGGACCTATAATTCACCCCTCCACTTT
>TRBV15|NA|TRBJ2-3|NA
CATSFHPSGDTQYF
TGTGCCACCAGTTTTCACCCCTCAGGTGATACGCAGTATTTT
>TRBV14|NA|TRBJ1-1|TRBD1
CASSRETGVTEAFF
TGTGCCAGCAGTCGAGAAACAGGGGTCACTGAAGCTTTCTTT
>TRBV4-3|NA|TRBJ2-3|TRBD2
CASSPGGDTQYF
TGCGCCAGCAGCCCGGGGGGAGATACGCAGTATTTT
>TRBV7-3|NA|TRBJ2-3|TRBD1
CASSSGTGGVTQYF
TGTGCCAGCAGCTCAGGGACAGGGGGGGTTACGCAGTATTTT
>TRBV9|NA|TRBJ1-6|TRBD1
CASSGSGTGYLHF
TGTGCCAGCAGCGGCTCCGGGACAGGGTACCTCCACTTT
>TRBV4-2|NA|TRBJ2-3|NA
CASSQDWTTTDTQYF
TGTGCCAGCAGCCAAGACTGGACTACCACAGATACGCAGTATTTT
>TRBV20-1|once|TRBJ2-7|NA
CSATYSYEQYF
TGCAGTGCTACCTACTCCTACGAGCAGTACTTC
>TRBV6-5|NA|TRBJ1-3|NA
CASSYSGGRSGNTIYF
TGTGCCAGCAGTTACTCCGGGGGTCGGAGCGGAAACACCATATATTTT
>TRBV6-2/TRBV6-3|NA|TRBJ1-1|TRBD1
CASSYRDRGTEAFF
TGTGCCAGCAGTTACAGGGACAGGGGCACTGAAGCTTTCTTT
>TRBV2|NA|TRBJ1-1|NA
CASSERGGMNTEAFF
TGTGCCAGCAGTGAGCGGGGTGGGATGAACACTGAAGCTTTCTTT
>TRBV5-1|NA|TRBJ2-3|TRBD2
CASSPQLAGETDTQYF
TGCGCCAGCAGCCCGCAACTAGCGGGAGAAACAGATACGCAGTATTTT
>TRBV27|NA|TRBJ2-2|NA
CASSFMNTGELFF
TGTGCCAGCAGTTTCATGAACACCGGGGAGCTGTTTTTT
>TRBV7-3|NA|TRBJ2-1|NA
CASAAGAGVGEQFF
TGTGCCAGCGCCGCGGGGGCGGGAGTGGGTGAGCAGTTCTTC
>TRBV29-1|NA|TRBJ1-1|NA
CSVDGGPTEAFF
TGCAGCGTTGATGGAGGGCCCACTGAAGCTTTCTTT
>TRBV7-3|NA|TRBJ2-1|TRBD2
CASTEGTSVLNEQFF
TGTGCCAGCACCGAAGGGACTAGCGTGTTGAATGAGCAGTTCTTC
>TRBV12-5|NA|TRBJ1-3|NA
CASGLSGSGNTIYF
TGTGCTAGTGGTTTATCAGGCTCTGGAAACACCATATATTTT
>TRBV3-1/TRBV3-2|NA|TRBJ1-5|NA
CASSVNGNGQPQHF
TGTGCCAGCTCGGTTAACGGGAATGGTCAGCCCCAGCATTTT
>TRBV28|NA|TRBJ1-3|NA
CASRPGSGNTIYF
TGTGCCAGCAGGCCGGGCTCTGGAAACACCATATATTTT
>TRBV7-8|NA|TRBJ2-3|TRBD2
CASSSRETATDTQYF
TGTGCCAGCAGCTCGCGGGAGACCGCCACAGATACGCAGTATTTT